This TCR beta chain was documented in a study of T cell repertoires in cytomegalovirus infection. Study-wide background: Both a matching HLA type and CMV infection were indicated by public TCR beta signatures.

This clonotype occurred a few times. Its specificity is unknown. MiXCR, applied by TCRdb to the reads, yields one record per CDR3 protein. Of a few hundred thousand distinct CDR3 sequences in the sample, about 25% were seen once. Study observations and caveats: Individuals carrying CMV plus the relevant HLA were identified by cumulative frequency of public TCR beta families. Across the ex vivo response, the dominant clonotypes were HLA-C-restricted CMV-specific TCR beta clonotypes.

The V gene's germline CDR1 is SNHLY and CDR2 FYNNEI. This CDR3 is 15 amino acids long. V gave up 8 bases and J gave up 5 bases, with 19 bases separating them. Sequencing was done on a sample of PBMCs. V and J are TRBV2 and TRBJ1-5, with D possibly TRBD1 on 6 matching bases. This TCR was sampled from a human donor in good health (CMV status not recorded). Some clones in this sample may be carry-over from other donors' samples. Here the CDR3 reads CASVEGGEVYQPQHF. DNA of the CDR3: TGTGCCAGCGTCGAGGGGGGCGAAGTATATCAGCCCCAGCATTTT.